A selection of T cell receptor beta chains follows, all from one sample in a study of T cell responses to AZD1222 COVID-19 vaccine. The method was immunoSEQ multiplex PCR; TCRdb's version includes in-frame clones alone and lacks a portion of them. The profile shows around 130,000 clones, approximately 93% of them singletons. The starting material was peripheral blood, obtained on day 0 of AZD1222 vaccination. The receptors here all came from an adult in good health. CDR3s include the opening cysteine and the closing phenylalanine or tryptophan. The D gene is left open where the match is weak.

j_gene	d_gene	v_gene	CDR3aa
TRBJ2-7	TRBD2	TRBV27	CASSPRLAGDREQYF
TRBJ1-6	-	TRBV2	CACLLSGSYNSPLHF
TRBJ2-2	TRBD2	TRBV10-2	CASSATAGAGTGELFF
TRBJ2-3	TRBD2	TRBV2	CASSPSGTSTDTQYF
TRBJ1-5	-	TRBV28	CASRERISSNQPQHF
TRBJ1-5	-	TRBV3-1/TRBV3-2	CASSKGEGGNQPQHF
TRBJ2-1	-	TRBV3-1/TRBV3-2	CASRRGRDGGLNEQFF
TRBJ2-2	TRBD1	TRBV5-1	CASSSGGPNTGELFF
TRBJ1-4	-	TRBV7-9	CASSLQGGGYHEKLFF
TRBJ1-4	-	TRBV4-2	CASSQDWQDEKLFF
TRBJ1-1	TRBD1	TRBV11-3	CASNKPQGVQNTEAFF
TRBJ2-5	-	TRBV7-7	CASSQDRKETQYF
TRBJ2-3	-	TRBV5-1	CASSVGTYTQYF
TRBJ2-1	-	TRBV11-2	CASSQDSGSYNEQFF
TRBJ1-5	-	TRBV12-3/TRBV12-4	CASSLGGDPHF
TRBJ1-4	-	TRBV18	CASSIGEKLFF
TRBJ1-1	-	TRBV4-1	CASSQDSGLGREAFF
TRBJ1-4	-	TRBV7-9	CASSPSTGESEKLFF
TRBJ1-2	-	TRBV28	CASSSPAGGYGYTF
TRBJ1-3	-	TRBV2	CASSEWVSGNTIYF
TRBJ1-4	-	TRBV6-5	CATHPGRTNEKLFF
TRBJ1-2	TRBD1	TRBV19	CASSIGAGGDGYTF
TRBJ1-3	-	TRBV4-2	CASSQDRYGNTIYF
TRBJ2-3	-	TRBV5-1	CASSSGGTDTQYF
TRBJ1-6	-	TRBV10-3	CAISDRGANSPLHF
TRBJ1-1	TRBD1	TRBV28	CASLGQTELQMNTEAFF
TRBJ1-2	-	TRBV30	CAWSRPGEYGYTF
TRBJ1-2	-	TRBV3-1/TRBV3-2	CASSNPRWGGSHTF
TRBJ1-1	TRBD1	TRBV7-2	CASSLRDRGLGTEAFF
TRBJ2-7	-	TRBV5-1	CASSLSPTYEQYF
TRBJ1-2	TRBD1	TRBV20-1	CSDTGAYGYTF